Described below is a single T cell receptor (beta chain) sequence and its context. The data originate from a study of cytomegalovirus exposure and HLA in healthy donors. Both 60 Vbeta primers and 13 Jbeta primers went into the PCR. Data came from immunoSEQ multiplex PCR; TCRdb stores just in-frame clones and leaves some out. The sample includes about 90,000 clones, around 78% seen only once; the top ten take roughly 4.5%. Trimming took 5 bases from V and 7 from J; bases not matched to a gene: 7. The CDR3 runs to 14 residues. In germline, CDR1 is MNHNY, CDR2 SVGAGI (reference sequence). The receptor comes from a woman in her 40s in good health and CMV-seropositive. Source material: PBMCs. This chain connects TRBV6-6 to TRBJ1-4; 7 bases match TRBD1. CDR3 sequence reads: CASSRGTDSEKLFF. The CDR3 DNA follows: TGTGCCAGCAGTCGCGGGACAGACAGTGAAAAACTGTTTTTT.